Listed here are 23 T cell receptor beta chains from one sample, sequenced in a study of regulatory T cells in long-lasting Graves disease. Time point: newly diagnosed GD, antithyroid drugs for less than 3 months. Construction of the TCR library relied on RNA isolated from PBMCs. Arm-PCR of CDR3 regions and iRepertoire HTBI primers were used to build TCR beta libraries. TCRdb re-called the multiplex PCR reads with MiXCR, one entry per CDR3 protein. The sample lists about 420,000 distinct CDR3 sequences, roughly 17% seen once, with about 25% in the top ten. These data are also associated with another study on T cells in Graves' hyperthyroidism and ophthalmopathy.

Sequenced here: peripheral blood mononuclear cells (PBMCs), sampled at new diagnosis, from a patient treated with antithyroid drugs. The receptors here all came from a woman aged 18-29 years with Graves disease.

For the CDR3, the DNA is TGTGCCAGCAGCCAAGGAGCGGCAGGACCCTACGAGCAGTACTTC. Translating it yields CASSQGAAGPYEQYF. The chain has TRBV4-2 and TRBJ2-7, with D tentatively TRBD2 (5 bases). V was shortened by 1 base and J by 2 bases, with 12 bases between the two germline ends. The length of the CDR3 is 15 residues. In germline, CDR1 is LGHNA, CDR2 YNFKEQ.

This clonotype was detected only a few times. The V call is TRBV4-2, the J call TRBJ2-7, with 10 bases identical to TRBD2. Germline V lookup: CDR1 LGHNA, CDR2 YNFKEQ. The CDR3 is made up of 15 amino acids. After removal of 2 bases from V and 3 bases from J, the junction contained 4 bases not matched to a gene. As DNA, the CDR3 is TGTGCCAGCAGCCAATCGCTAGCGGGAGACTACGAGCAGTACTTC. Protein: CASSQSLAGDYEQYF.

The chain is built from TRBV24-1 and TRBJ2-1; 13 nucleotides line up with TRBD2. The CDR3 spans 18 residues. Germline loops: CDR1 KGHDR, CDR2 SFDVKD. J lost 6 bases, V lost 5 bases, and 12 bases had no gene match. CDR3 amino acids: CATSVTARTSGSGNEQFF. The DNA of the CDR3 is TGTGCCACCAGTGTAACGGCGAGGACTAGCGGGAGTGGCAATGAGCAGTTCTTC.

This clonotype was observed a few times. One base separates it from a far larger clone, so it is likely a read error. This sequence joins TRBV5-1 and TRBJ2-7; D unclear. CDR3 size: 13 residues. The germline V gene encodes CDR1 SGHRS and CDR2 YFSETQ. The V gene lost 4 bases and the J gene lost 7 bases, with 15 bases spanning the gap. The CDR3 coding sequence is TGCGCCAGCAGCGATAGTCCAGTCAATGAGCAGTACTTC. It is translated as CASSDSPVNEQYF.

This clonotype was recorded at least ten times. This chain uses TRBV7-3 with TRBJ2-1; tentatively, D is TRBD2 (6 bases). CDR1 is SGHTA, CDR2 FQGTGA, per germline. With 6 bases removed from V and 3 bases from J, the gap between germline ends came to 15 bases. This CDR3 spans 15 amino acids. DNA of the CDR3: TGTGCCAGCAGTACTAGCCCCAAAGGCTACAATGAGCAGTTCTTC. As protein: CASSTSPKGYNEQFF.

The CDR3 loop is CSVDRGDEQFF. The DNA of the CDR3 is TGCAGCGTTGATCGGGGGGATGAGCAGTTCTTC. The genes are TRBV29-1 and TRBJ2-1; 7 bases line up with TRBD2. Germline V gene data show CDR1 as SQVTM and CDR2 as ANQGSEA. CDR3 size: 11 residues. Trimming cost V 3 bases and J 8 bases; bases outside gene matches: 1.

The chain employs TRBV20-1 and TRBJ2-5; 12 positions match TRBD2. V shed 5 bases, J shed 4 bases, and the junction held 8 bases outside the gene matches. Per the germline V gene, CDR1 is DFQATT and CDR2 is SNEGSKA (reference sequence). The CDR3 runs to 15 residues. CDR3 protein: CSAPRLAGAVETQYF. Written as DNA, the CDR3 is TGCAGTGCTCCTAGACTAGCGGGGGCGGTAGAGACCCAGTACTTC.

The chain recombines TRBV4-3 with TRBJ2-2, with 9 nucleotides matching TRBD2. Per germline, CDR1 LGHNA and CDR2 YSLEER. The CDR3 is 16 residues long. J gave up 6 bases and V 3 bases, and 8 bases lay outside the gene matches. CDR3 sequence: CASSQGSGRQSGELFF. The DNA of the CDR3 is TGCGCCAGCAGCCAGGGTAGCGGGAGACAGTCCGGGGAGCTGTTTTTT.

This clonotype was seen a few times. This clone may be a read error of a much larger clone one base away. A read error is likely, as this CDR3 ends without the conserved phenylalanine or tryptophan. The rearrangement uses TRBV7-2 and TRBJ2-7; TRBD2 is a possible D gene (5 bases). Per the germline V gene, CDR1 is SGHTA and CDR2 is FQGNSA. This CDR3 is 14 amino acids long. V lost 3 bases, J lost 3 bases, and 12 bases lay in between. The CDR3 DNA reads as TGTGCCAGCAGCTTGGACTTCCAACTCTACGAGCAGTACCTC. This codes for CASSLDFQLYEQYL.

This chain connects TRBV9 to TRBJ2-5, with D tentatively TRBD1 (6 bases). V lost 0 bases and J 4 bases, leaving 16 bases between the germline ends. Germline CDR1 SGDLS, CDR2 YYNGEE. This CDR3 is 16 amino acids long. Here the CDR3 DNA reads TGTGCCAGCAGCGTAGGCGGAGAGGGGGTTCGAGAGACCCAGTACTTC. Amino acids: CASSVGGEGVRETQYF.

This clonotype was observed many times. The chain uses TRBV28 and TRBJ2-7, with D possibly being TRBD2 (7 bases). Trimming pared 5 bases from V and 0 bases from J, leaving 14 bases between. Germline CDR1 MDHEN, CDR2 SYDVKM. The CDR3 is 15 amino acids. The chain's CDR3 is CASSPLADSSYEQYF. Written as DNA, the CDR3 is TGTGCCAGCAGTCCTCTAGCGGACAGCTCCTACGAGCAGTACTTC.

This clonotype was picked up many times. The rearrangement links TRBV30 to TRBJ2-1; the match to TRBD2 covers 8 bases. The CDR3 runs 15 residues. The germline V gene has CDR1 GTSNPN and CDR2 SVGIG (reference sequence). V gave up 5 bases and J gave up 6 bases; unmatched junction bases: 12. The CDR3 here is CAWEGSGTRINEQFF. The CDR3 nucleotides are TGTGCCTGGGAGGGTTCCGGGACTAGAATCAATGAGCAGTTCTTC.

This clonotype has only a few counts. The CDR3 nucleotides read TGCGCCAGCAGCTTGATGGGACTAGCGGGTTCCTACAATGAGCAGTTCTTC. Translating gives CASSLMGLAGSYNEQFF. The chain links TRBV5-1 to TRBJ2-1, with 12 bases aligning to TRBD2. Germline V lookup: CDR1 SGHRS, CDR2 YFSETQ. The CDR3 has 17 amino acids. The trim removed 1 base at V and 1 base at J, leaving 3 bases unmatched.

This chain uses TRBV13 with TRBJ2-3; the D gene could be TRBD1 or TRBD2 (9 bases each). The CDR3 covers 16 residues. Per germline, CDR1 PRHDT and CDR2 FYEKMQ (reference sequence). Between the trimmed V and J ends, which lost 11 bases and 6 bases, there was a span of 27 bases. The CDR3 spells CAAQGASAGGSDTQYF. The CDR3 DNA sequence: TGTGCCGCACAGGGGGCCTCCGCGGGAGGGTCGGATACGCAGTATTTT.

This clonotype was seen repeatedly, ten times or more. The rearrangement uses TRBV20-1 and TRBJ2-5; TRBD2 agrees at 7 bases. The CDR3 sequence is 13 residues long. The germline gives CDR1 DFQATT, CDR2 SNEGSKA (reference sequence). This CDR3 reads CGTGRGRQETQYF. The CDR3 DNA reads TGCGGCACGGGGAGGGGAAGGCAAGAGACCCAGTACTTC.

The table lists this clonotype with many counts. This chain connects TRBV9 to TRBJ2-5; possible D gene TRBD1, 5 bases. The CDR3 is 15 amino acids. The germline gives CDR1 SGDLS, CDR2 YYNGEE. The V and J ends lost 0 bases and 11 bases respectively, with 20 bases between them. The CDR3 DNA reads as TGTGCCAGCAGCGTAGAGGCAGGACCCCAGGGTACTCAGTACTTC. Translation gives CASSVEAGPQGTQYF.

The rearrangement links TRBV6-1 to TRBJ2-7; possible D gene TRBD1, 6 bases. Germline V gives CDR1 MNHNS, CDR2 SASEGT. The CDR3 length is 13 residues. Trimming took off 9 bases at V and 5 bases at J, with 17 bases between the two ends. The CDR3 here is CASFRQALNEQYF. CDR3 DNA: TGTGCCAGTTTTCGACAGGCCTTAAACGAGCAGTACTTC.

This clonotype has a handful of counts. The chain couples TRBV7-2 to TRBJ1-5; D not certain. With 1 base removed from V and 6 bases from J, the gap between germline ends came to 10 bases. The CDR3 has 14 residues. CDR1 is SGHTA and CDR2 is FQGNSA in the germline V gene. CDR3 protein: CASSLEGYGQPQHF. CDR3 nucleotides: TGTGCCAGCAGCTTAGAGGGATATGGTCAGCCCCAGCATTTT.

This clonotype was picked up a small number of times. V gene TRBV14 combines with J gene TRBJ2-1, with D perhaps TRBD2 (6 bases). Trimming cost V 0 bases and J 14 bases, with 14 bases left between them. Germline V lookup: CDR1 SGHDN, CDR2 FVKESK. This CDR3 contains 13 residues. For the CDR3, the DNA is TGTGCCAGCAGCCAAGATTTTGGGAGGAGGGAGTTCTTC. Residues: CASSQDFGRREFF.

The table lists this clonotype with many counts. V and J are TRBV7-9 and TRBJ2-7, with a weak D call TRBD1 (6 bases). Germline V gives CDR1 SEHNR, CDR2 FQNEAQ (reference sequence). Trimming left V 5 bases short and J 3 bases short, with 14 bases between. This CDR3 is 14 amino acids long. CDR3 amino acids: CASSPILQGYEQYF. CDR3 DNA sequence: TGTGCCAGCAGCCCAATACTACAGGGCTACGAGCAGTACTTC.

At least ten counts were recorded for this clonotype. The chain couples TRBV2 to TRBJ1-5; TRBD1 agrees at 9 bases. Germline assignment: CDR1 SNHLY and CDR2 FYNNEI. CDR3 size: 17 residues. Unmatched junction bases numbered 10, after V lost 3 bases and J lost 4 bases. In DNA form, the CDR3 reads TGTGCCAGCAGTGATGCCTTGGGACAGGGAGGGAATCAGCCCCAGCATTTT. Its protein is CASSDALGQGGNQPQHF. The full variable domain, with the rest looked up from reference TRBV2 and TRBJ1-5, is EPEVTQTPSHQVTQMGQEVILRCVPISNHLYFYWYRQILGQKVEFLVSFYNNEISEKSEIFDDQFSVERPDGSNFTLKIRSTKLEDSAMYFCASSDALGQGGNQPQHFGDGTRLSIL.

This clonotype was observed at least ten times. The chain is built from TRBV4-1 and TRBJ2-3; maybe TRBD1 (6 bases). Germline V gene data show CDR1 as MGHRA and CDR2 as YSYEKL. V dropped 3 bases and J dropped 1 base, with 11 bases sitting between them. CDR3 length: 15 amino acids. The CDR3 here is CASSHDRPRTDTQYF. The CDR3 DNA follows: TGCGCCAGCAGCCACGACAGGCCGCGCACAGATACGCAGTATTTT.

This clonotype occurred a few times. This rearrangement joins TRBV5-1 to TRBJ2-1; D unresolved. From germline, CDR1 is SGHRS and CDR2 YFSETQ. The CDR3 has 14 amino acids. Trimming cost V 5 bases and J 12 bases, with 21 bases left between them. The CDR3 nucleotides are TGCGCCAGCAGACTCTCACTCGACGGTGGCGTGCAGTTCTTC. Its translation: CASRLSLDGGVQFF.